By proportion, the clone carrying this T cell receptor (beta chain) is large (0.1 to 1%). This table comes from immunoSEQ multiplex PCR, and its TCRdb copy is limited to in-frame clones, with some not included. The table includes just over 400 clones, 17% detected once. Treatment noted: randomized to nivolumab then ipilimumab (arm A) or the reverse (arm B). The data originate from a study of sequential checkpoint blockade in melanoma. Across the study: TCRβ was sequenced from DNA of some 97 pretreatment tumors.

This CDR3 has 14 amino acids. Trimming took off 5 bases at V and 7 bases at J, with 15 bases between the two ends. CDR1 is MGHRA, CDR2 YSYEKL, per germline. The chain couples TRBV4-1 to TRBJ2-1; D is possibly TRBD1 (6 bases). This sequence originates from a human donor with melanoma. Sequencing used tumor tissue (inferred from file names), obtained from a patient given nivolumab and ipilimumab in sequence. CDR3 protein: CASSSTGGQNEQFF. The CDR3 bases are TGCGCCAGCAGCTCGACTGGAGGACAGAATGAGCAGTTCTTC.